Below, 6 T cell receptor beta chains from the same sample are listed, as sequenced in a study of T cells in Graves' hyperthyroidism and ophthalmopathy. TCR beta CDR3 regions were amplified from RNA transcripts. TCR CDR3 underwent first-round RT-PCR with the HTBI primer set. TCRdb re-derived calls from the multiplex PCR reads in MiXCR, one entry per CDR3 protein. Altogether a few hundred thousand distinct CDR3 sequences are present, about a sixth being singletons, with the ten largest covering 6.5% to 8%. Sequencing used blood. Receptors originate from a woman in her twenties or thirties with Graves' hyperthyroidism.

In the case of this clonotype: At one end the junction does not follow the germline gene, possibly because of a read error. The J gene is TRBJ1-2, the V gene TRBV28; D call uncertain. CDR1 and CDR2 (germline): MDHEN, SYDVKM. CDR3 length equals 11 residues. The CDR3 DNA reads TGTGCCAGCAGGGCTAACCATGGCTACACCTTC. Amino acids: CASRANHGYTF.

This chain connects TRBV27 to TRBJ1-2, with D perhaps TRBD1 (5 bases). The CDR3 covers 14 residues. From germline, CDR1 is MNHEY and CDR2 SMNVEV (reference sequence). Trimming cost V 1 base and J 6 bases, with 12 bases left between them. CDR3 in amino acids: CASSLYVGDDGYTF. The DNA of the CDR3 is TGTGCCAGCAGTTTATATGTCGGGGACGATGGCTACACCTTC.

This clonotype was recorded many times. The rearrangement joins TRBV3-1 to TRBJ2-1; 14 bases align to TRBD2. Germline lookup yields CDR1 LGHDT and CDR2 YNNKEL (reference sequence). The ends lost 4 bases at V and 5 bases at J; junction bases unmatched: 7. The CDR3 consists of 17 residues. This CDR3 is CASSLGLAGGKDNEQFF. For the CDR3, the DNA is TGTGCCAGCAGCCTAGGACTAGCGGGAGGAAAGGACAATGAGCAGTTCTTC.

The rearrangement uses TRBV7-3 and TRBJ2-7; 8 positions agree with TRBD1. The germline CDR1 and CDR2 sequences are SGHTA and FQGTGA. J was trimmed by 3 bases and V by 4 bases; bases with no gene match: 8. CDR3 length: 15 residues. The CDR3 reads CASSSRGQAFYEQYF. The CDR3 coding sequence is TGTGCCAGCAGCTCACGGGGACAGGCTTTCTACGAGCAGTACTTC.

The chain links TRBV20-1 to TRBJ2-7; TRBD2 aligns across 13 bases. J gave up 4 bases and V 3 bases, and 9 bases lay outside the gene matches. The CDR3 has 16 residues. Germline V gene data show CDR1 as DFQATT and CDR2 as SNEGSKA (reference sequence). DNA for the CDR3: TGCAGTGCTAGTGGGACTAGCGGGATCCCCGGGTACGAGCAGTACTTC. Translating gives CSASGTSGIPGYEQYF.

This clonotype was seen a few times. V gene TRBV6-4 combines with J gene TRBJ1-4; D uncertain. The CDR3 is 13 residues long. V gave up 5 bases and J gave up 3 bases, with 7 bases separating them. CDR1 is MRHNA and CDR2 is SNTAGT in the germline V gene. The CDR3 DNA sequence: TGTGCCAGCAGTACTGTACCTAATGAAAAACTGTTTTTT. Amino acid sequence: CASSTVPNEKLFF.